One sample yielded the 5 T cell receptor beta chains listed below, sequenced in a study of cytomegalovirus exposure and HLA in healthy donors. The primer mix had 60 Vbeta and 13 Jbeta primers. Sequencing used immunoSEQ multiplex PCR; TCRdb keeps in-frame clones, though not all of them. Among 150,000 to 180,000 clones, approximately 86% were seen once, and the ten largest hold under 8.5%. The sample consisted of PBMCs. These receptors were taken from a woman aged 45-59 years in good health and CMV-seropositive.

The chain is built from TRBV19 and TRBJ1-1; 8 positions agree with TRBD1. CDR1 and CDR2 (germline): LNHDA, SQIVND (reference sequence). J gave up 4 bases and V 5 bases, and 9 bases lay outside the gene matches. The CDR3 consists of 15 residues. CDR3 nucleotides: TGTGCCAGTAGTGCAACGACAGGGGTGGGCACTGAAGCTTTCTTT. Residues: CASSATTGVGTEAFF.

The genes are TRBV6-1 and TRBJ2-3, with D possibly TRBD1 on 5 matching bases. V dropped 6 bases and J dropped 3 bases, with 13 bases sitting between them. The CDR3 covers 14 residues. The germline V gene has CDR1 MNHNS and CDR2 SASEGT. Written as DNA, the CDR3 is TGTGCCAGCAGGGACACCAGACGAACAGATACGCAGTATTTT. Translating gives CASRDTRRTDTQYF.

The chain uses TRBV29-1 and TRBJ2-7, with D maybe TRBD2 (7 bases). This CDR3 spans 13 amino acids. Trimming removed 4 bases at V and 7 bases at J, with 17 bases between. CDR1 is SQVTM and CDR2 is ANQGSEA in the germline V gene. The CDR3 sequence is CSVGMGGTREQYF. The CDR3 DNA follows: TGCAGCGTTGGTATGGGGGGGACACGGGAGCAGTACTTC.

J is TRBJ2-7 and V is TRBV6-1; the match to TRBD1 covers 11 bases. CDR1 is MNHNS, CDR2 SASEGT, per germline. This CDR3 is 13 amino acids long. Trimming took 8 bases from V and 2 from J; bases not matched to a gene: 2. CDR3: CASPGQGAYEQYF. In DNA form, the CDR3 reads TGTGCCAGCCCGGGACAGGGGGCCTACGAGCAGTACTTC.

V gene TRBV19 combines with J gene TRBJ2-7; 7 nucleotides align to TRBD1. The V and J ends lost 1 base and 3 bases, in that order; junction bases with no gene match: 6. CDR3 size: 15 residues. Germline V gene sequence: CDR1 LNHDA, CDR2 SQIVND (reference sequence). The CDR3 DNA reads TGTGCCAGTAGTATAGGGGGACAGCCCGTCTACGAGCAGTACTTC. It codes for CASSIGGQPVYEQYF.